The 24 T cell receptor beta chains in this list originate from one sample, sequenced in a study of blood T cell repertoires in COVID-19. The data were produced by immunoSEQ multiplex PCR, yet TCRdb's version contains in-frame clones alone and is incomplete. The sample includes 120,000 to 150,000 clones, roughly 84% seen only once; the top ten take about 8%. Sequenced input: peripheral blood. These receptors were collected from a woman aged 55-70 years with acute or convalescent COVID-19.

In this sample, this clone turned up a few times. The chain joins TRBV4-1 to TRBJ1-2, with D possibly TRBD1 on 6 matching bases. Trimming removed 2 bases from V and 1 base from J, with 8 bases in between. This CDR3 has 14 residues. CDR1 is MGHRA and CDR2 is YSYEKL in the germline V gene. The CDR3 spells CASSQRTVNYGYTF. The DNA of the CDR3 is TGCGCCAGCAGCCAAAGGACAGTTAACTATGGCTACACCTTC.

A few counts support this clone. The DNA for the CDR3 is TGTGCCAGCAGCTTGGGCGGGGGGCCAGAGTCACCCCTCCACTTT. This codes for CASSLGGGPESPLHF. The chain carries TRBV5-6 and TRBJ1-6, with D tentatively TRBD1 (6 bases). The CDR3 extends over 15 amino acids. Germline assignment: CDR1 SGHDT and CDR2 YYEEEE. Trimming stripped 0 bases from V and 10 bases from J, with 14 bases between.

The rearrangement uses TRBV27 and TRBJ1-2, with D possibly matching TRBD1 (5 bases). V was pared by 2 bases and J by 1 base, with 11 bases between. This CDR3 is built from 15 residues. Germline V gene lookup returns CDR1 MNHEY and CDR2 SMNVEV (reference sequence). The CDR3 sequence: CASSLKTGLNYGYTF. CDR3 nucleotides: TGTGCCAGCAGTTTAAAAACAGGTCTTAACTATGGCTACACCTTC.

The V gene is TRBV4-1, the J gene TRBJ2-2; possible D gene TRBD2, 6 bases. The germline V gene encodes CDR1 MGHRA and CDR2 YSYEKL. Trimming took 2 bases from V and 1 from J, leaving 11 bases between them. The CDR3 totals 16 residues. The CDR3 DNA follows: TGCGCCAGCAGCCAAAGTTGGAGGGGGAACACCGGGGAGCTGTTTTTT. Translating gives CASSQSWRGNTGELFF.

The V call is TRBV5-1, the J call TRBJ1-6; 7 positions agree with TRBD1. Losses at the gene ends were 4 bases for V and 9 bases for J; bases not matched to a gene: 10. Germline lookup yields CDR1 SGHRS and CDR2 YFSETQ. There are 15 residues in the CDR3. CDR3 DNA: TGCGCCAGCAGCACCTCACAGGGGATGGGTTCACCCCTCCACTTT. Its translation is CASSTSQGMGSPLHF.

The rearrangement joins TRBV6-5 to TRBJ2-1, with 7 bases fitting TRBD1. The CDR3 runs 13 residues. J was trimmed by 15 bases and V by 5 bases; bases with no gene match: 13. Per germline, CDR1 MNHEY and CDR2 SVGAGI. The CDR3 nucleotides are TGTGCCAGCAGTACTGGGCCACAGGGGTCCCGGTTCTTC. Its protein is CASSTGPQGSRFF.

V and J are TRBV25-1 and TRBJ2-3; 12 bases fit TRBD2. The J segment lost 4 bases and the V segment lost 4 bases, leaving 3 bases of the junction unmatched. The CDR3 spans 15 residues. CDR1 MGHDK and CDR2 SYGVNS come from the germline V gene. The CDR3 here is CASSAASGGADTQYF. The CDR3 DNA follows: TGTGCCAGCAGTGCAGCTAGCGGGGGGGCAGATACGCAGTATTTT.

The CDR3 protein is CASSDPAAWAPGDNSPLHF. The CDR3 coding sequence is TGCGCCAGCAGTGATCCCGCAGCGTGGGCCCCCGGGGATAATTCACCCCTCCACTTT. V is TRBV10-1 and J is TRBJ1-6, with D unresolved. The CDR3 totals 19 residues. Deletions cut 3 bases from V and 5 bases from J, with 23 bases between. The V gene's germline CDR1 is WNHNN and CDR2 SYGVQD (reference sequence).

This chain uses TRBV19 with TRBJ2-7, with 9 positions matching TRBD1. Germline CDR1 and CDR2: LNHDA and SQIVND (reference sequence). This CDR3 contains 14 residues. With V trimmed by 5 bases and J by 4 bases, 6 bases remained unmatched. CDR3 sequence (DNA): TGTGCCAGTAGTCCGGGACAGGGTTTATACGAGCAGTACTTC. This translates into CASSPGQGLYEQYF.

The chain links TRBV24-1 to TRBJ2-3; a weak D match, TRBD1 (5 bases). From germline, CDR1 is KGHDR and CDR2 SFDVKD. Trimming shortened V by 7 bases and J by 6 bases, and 19 bases separated the two germline ends. CDR3 size: 15 residues. The CDR3 bases are TGTGCCACCAGAGGATATGGGCAGGGTGGTGATACGCAGTATTTT. It is translated as CATRGYGQGGDTQYF.

The chain joins TRBV4-3 to TRBJ2-5; D not resolved. Germline CDR1 LGHNA, CDR2 YSLEER. The V and J ends lost 0 bases and 4 bases respectively, with 12 bases between them. The CDR3 runs to 15 residues. The CDR3 here is CASSQDVVGRETQYF. CDR3 bases: TGCGCCAGCAGCCAAGACGTCGTGGGCAGAGAGACCCAGTACTTC.

The rearrangement joins TRBV6-2 or TRBV6-3 to TRBJ1-4; D is uncertain. This CDR3 has 16 amino acids. V lost 0 bases, J lost 0 bases, and 8 bases lay in between. Germline V gene lookup returns CDR1 MNHEY and CDR2 SVGEGT. In nucleotides, the CDR3 is TGTGCCAGCAGTTACTCGTCAACTACAACTAATGAAAAACTGTTTTTT. Translating gives CASSYSSTTTNEKLFF.

The chain uses TRBV4-2 and TRBJ2-1; a possible D gene is TRBD2 (7 bases). The CDR3 runs to 15 residues. The V gene's germline CDR1 is LGHNA and CDR2 YNFKEQ. The V end lost 4 bases, the J end lost 4 bases, and 14 bases lay between the germline ends. The CDR3 nucleotides read TGTGCCAGCAGCCGCCGGGGGGCCATGTACAATGAGCAGTTCTTC. Residues: CASSRRGAMYNEQFF.

The chain combines TRBV2 with TRBJ2-3; tentative D call: TRBD1 (6 bases). The CDR3 is 15 residues long. CDR1 SNHLY and CDR2 FYNNEI come from the germline V gene. V was cut by 9 bases and J by 3 bases, with 19 bases left in between. The CDR3 sequence is CASKEQGTKTDTQYF. Here the CDR3 DNA reads TGTGCCAGTAAAGAACAGGGAACGAAGACAGATACGCAGTATTTT.

This rearrangement joins TRBV30 to TRBJ2-3; 9 nucleotides align to TRBD2. This CDR3 region has 15 residues. Germline CDR1 and CDR2: GTSNPN and SVGIG (reference sequence). The V and J ends lost 5 bases and 1 base, in that order; junction bases with no gene match: 7. The CDR3 DNA reads TGTGCCTGGGGGACTTTAGCGGGGGGCACAGATACGCAGTATTTT. Translation gives CAWGTLAGGTDTQYF.

In this sample, this clone turned up many times. The CDR3 region is CASSERTGRSFVEQYF. The DNA of the CDR3 is TGCGCCAGCTCCGAAAGAACAGGGAGAAGCTTCGTGGAGCAGTACTTC. The rearrangement joins TRBV10-1 to TRBJ2-7; D possibly corresponds to TRBD1 (6 bases). CDR3 length: 16 residues. Germline assignment: CDR1 WNHNN and CDR2 SYGVQD (reference sequence). The V gene lost 8 bases and the J gene lost 7 bases, with 27 bases spanning the gap.

The chain couples TRBV24-1 to TRBJ2-6; TRBD1 agrees at 8 bases. V trimming: 3 bases; J trimming: 2 bases; junction bases outside the gene matches: 11. Germline V gene data show CDR1 as KGHDR and CDR2 as SFDVKD. The CDR3 totals 19 residues. The CDR3 nucleotides read TGTGCCACCAGTGATCAGCCCTACAGGGGGACCCCTGGGGCCAACGTCCTGACTTTC. Translation gives CATSDQPYRGTPGANVLTF.

This chain links TRBV7-9 with TRBJ2-7; 9 bases agree with TRBD1. CDR1 is SEHNR, CDR2 FQNEAQ, per germline (reference sequence). The junction had 14 bases not matched to a gene; V was cut back by 5 bases and J by 0 bases. The CDR3 covers 18 residues. CDR3 residues: CASSTPGQGAPLSYEQYF. In DNA form, the CDR3 reads TGTGCCAGCAGCACCCCGGGACAGGGTGCCCCACTCTCCTACGAGCAGTACTTC.

This clone has just one count. This chain connects TRBV14 to TRBJ2-3; 7 bases map to TRBD2. V trimming: 4 bases; J trimming: 1 base; junction bases outside the gene matches: 2. The CDR3 length is 14 residues. CDR1 is SGHDN, CDR2 FVKESK, per germline. The CDR3 is CASSPAGRTDTQYF. Here the CDR3 DNA reads TGTGCCAGCAGCCCAGCGGGGCGCACAGATACGCAGTATTTT.

This chain uses TRBV12-3 or TRBV12-4 with TRBJ2-5; 8 nucleotides align to TRBD2. With V trimmed by 5 bases and J by 7 bases, 6 bases remained unmatched. The length of the CDR3 is 13 residues. The CDR3 DNA follows: TGTGCCAGCAGTGTGGGACTAGGGGCGACCCAGTACTTC. It yields the protein CASSVGLGATQYF.

The J gene is TRBJ2-1, the V gene TRBV6-2 or TRBV6-3; no firm D call. Germline CDR1 is MNHEY and CDR2 is SVGEGT. This CDR3 region has 12 residues. Trimming took 0 bases from V and 6 from J, leaving 3 bases between them. CDR3 loop: CASSYSANEQFF. Written as DNA, the CDR3 is TGTGCCAGCAGTTACTCAGCCAATGAGCAGTTCTTC.

The chain combines TRBV5-8 with TRBJ2-7; D may be TRBD1 (5 bases). The CDR3 extends over 14 amino acids. The V gene's germline CDR1 is SGHTS and CDR2 YDEGEE. Trimming removed 2 bases at V and 6 bases at J, with 15 bases between. CDR3: CASSFSAGLGEQYF. The CDR3, as DNA: TGTGCCAGCAGCTTTTCGGCAGGGTTGGGCGAGCAGTACTTC.

The V and J genes are TRBV19 and TRBJ2-7; 7 bases agree with TRBD1. From germline, CDR1 is LNHDA and CDR2 SQIVND (reference sequence). The CDR3 has 14 amino acids. J was trimmed by 0 bases and V by 3 bases; bases with no gene match: 2. CDR3 sequence (DNA): TGTGCCAGTAGTATCCGGGACAGCTCCTACGAGCAGTACTTC. The encoded protein is CASSIRDSSYEQYF.

The chain recombines TRBV19 with TRBJ1-1; D remains unclear. Germline CDR1 reads LNHDA; CDR2 reads SQIVND (reference sequence). Trimming took off 4 bases at V and 2 bases at J, with 8 bases between the two ends. The CDR3 covers 13 residues. The CDR3 protein is CASSTDSNTEAFF. CDR3 in DNA: TGTGCCAGTAGTACAGACTCCAACACTGAAGCTTTCTTT.